What follows are 10 T cell receptor beta chains derived from one specimen sequenced in a study of neurological immune-mediated disorders (dated by TCRdb to about 2019). The method behind the library was 5' RACE. TCRdb shows the sequencer as Illumina HiSeq 2500. TCRdb reanalyzed the raw reads on its own, using fastp at Q25 for trimming and MiXCR for clone calling, and kept in-frame beta chains. A single entry per CDR3 protein holds the most common genes and DNA from its merged rows. In this sample the table shows more than 50,000 distinct CDR3 sequences, approximately 3.1% of which occur a single time. Around 7.5% of the sample lies in the top ten. The sample consisted of PBMCs. The receptor source for this set is an older woman with multiple sclerosis.

A remark on this clonotype: A much larger clone lies one base from this, so it may be a read error. The chain carries TRBV20-1 and TRBJ2-7, with D hard to call. Germline assignment: CDR1 DFQATT and CDR2 SNEGSKA (reference sequence). This CDR3 has 14 residues. With 6 bases removed from V and 11 bases from J, the gap between germline ends came to 26 bases. CDR3 coding DNA: TGCAGTGCGATTCCAGTTTCTCTTAGGGAAACGAAGTACTTC. Its protein is CSAIPVSLRETKYF.

This clonotype showed up many times. CDR3 region: CASSQGQGNYGYTF. Here the CDR3 DNA reads TGCGCCAGCAGCCAGGGACAGGGTAACTATGGCTACACCTTC. The chain joins TRBV5-1 to TRBJ1-2; TRBD1 matches 9 bases. The junction had 2 bases not matched to a gene; V was cut back by 4 bases and J by 1 base. The CDR3 runs to 14 residues. The germline CDR1 and CDR2 sequences are SGHRS and YFSETQ.

This clonotype has a count of ten or more. The chain is built from TRBV7-9 and TRBJ2-7; a weak D match, TRBD2 (5 bases). Germline CDR1 is SEHNR and CDR2 is FQNEAQ (reference sequence). The V end was cut by 1 base, the J end by 2 bases, with 15 bases between. CDR3 size: 16 residues. For the CDR3, the DNA is TGTGCCAGCAGCTTAGTCACCGGGGTTGGGGCCTACGAGCAGTACTTC. It encodes CASSLVTGVGAYEQYF.

This clonotype was picked up many times. The rearrangement uses TRBV5-1 and TRBJ2-1, with 13 positions matching TRBD2. The junction had 7 bases not matched to a gene; V was cut back by 2 bases and J by 2 bases. The CDR3 consists of 18 residues. Germline lookup yields CDR1 SGHRS and CDR2 YFSETQ. The CDR3 protein is CASSLLSGLAGAYNEQFF. DNA of the CDR3: TGCGCCAGCAGCTTACTTAGTGGACTAGCGGGAGCCTACAATGAGCAGTTCTTC.

This clonotype was detected many times. The chain is built from TRBV20-1 and TRBJ1-4; D unclear. Trimming stripped 2 bases from V and 5 bases from J, with 9 bases between. Germline CDR1 and CDR2: DFQATT and SNEGSKA (reference sequence). CDR3 size: 13 residues. The CDR3 is CSARRNRNEKLFF. The CDR3 bases are TGCAGTGCTAGAAGGAACCGGAATGAAAAACTGTTTTTT.

Ten or more counts support this clonotype. The rearrangement uses TRBV5-1 and TRBJ1-1; D call uncertain. The CDR3 sequence is 13 residues long. The germline V and J ends were trimmed by 0 bases and 6 bases, with 9 bases remaining between them. CDR1 SGHRS and CDR2 YFSETQ come from the germline V gene. CDR3 in amino acids: CASSLVGAAEAFF. CDR3 coding DNA: TGCGCCAGCAGCTTGGTCGGTGCGGCTGAAGCTTTCTTT.

This clonotype was detected many times. The J gene is TRBJ1-5, the V gene TRBV12-3 or TRBV12-4, with D unresolved. The CDR3 spans 14 residues. V was trimmed by 7 bases and J by 7 bases, leaving 17 bases between them. The CDR3 is CASTFNPSVQPQHF. Written as DNA, the CDR3 is TGTGCCAGCACCTTTAATCCTTCGGTCCAGCCCCAGCATTTT.

Concerning this clonotype itself: In this CDR3 the conserved last residue, phenylalanine or tryptophan, is missing, so a read error is likely. CDR3: CASSVFEGQPQHN. The CDR3 DNA follows: TGTGCCAGCAGTGTGTTTGAGGGGCAGCCCCAGCATAAT. This chain connects TRBV6-4 to TRBJ1-5; D might be TRBD1 (5 bases). Trimming left V 4 bases short and J 7 bases short, with 11 bases between. This CDR3 is built from 13 residues. Germline V gene lookup returns CDR1 MRHNA and CDR2 SNTAGT.

In this sample, this clonotype turned up many times. This rearrangement joins TRBV10-3 to TRBJ2-7; 10 nucleotides line up with TRBD1. Looked up from germline, CDR1 is ENHRY and CDR2 is SYGVKD. This CDR3 contains 14 residues. J was trimmed by 3 bases and V by 9 bases; bases with no gene match: 8. In DNA form, the CDR3 reads TGTGCCATGCGATCCGGGACAGGGGTCTACGAGCAGTACTTC. Its translation is CAMRSGTGVYEQYF.

This clonotype was counted ten times or more. V gene TRBV5-6 combines with J gene TRBJ2-2; tentative D call: TRBD2 (5 bases). The CDR3 totals 15 residues. The ends were cut back, 0 bases at V and 6 bases at J, with 12 bases in the middle. Looked up from germline, CDR1 is SGHDT and CDR2 is YYEEEE. CDR3: CASSLVPLGAGELFF. In DNA form, the CDR3 reads TGTGCCAGCAGCTTGGTGCCTCTGGGAGCCGGGGAGCTGTTTTTT.